A selection of T cell receptor beta chains follows, all from one sample in a study of blood T cell repertoires in COVID-19. Produced via immunoSEQ multiplex PCR; TCRdb's table is partial and in-frame only. Of approximately 69,000 clones in the sample, about 82% were seen once. Sample: peripheral blood. The source of these receptors is a woman aged 55-75 years with acute or convalescent COVID-19. Each CDR3 is given with its conserved first and last residue. D genes are given only for firm matches. Expanded clones are given a class, and other clones once, few, many or no size at all.

v_gene,abundance,j_gene,d_gene,CDR3nt,CDR3aa
TRBV7-2,NA,TRBJ2-7,NA,TGTGCCAGCAGCCAGACCGTAGGGGGACAGCAGTACTTC,CASSQTVGGQQYF
TRBV29-1,NA,TRBJ2-7,NA,TGCGGCGTATGGACTTCCGGCTACGAGCAGTACTTC,CGVWTSGYEQYF
TRBV3-1/TRBV3-2,NA,TRBJ1-5,NA,TGTGCCAGCGGAGGGGGGGCAGGTGGCAATCAGCCCCAGCATTTT,CASGGGAGGNQPQHF
TRBV19,NA,TRBJ2-1,TRBD2,TGTGCCAGTAGGCCGGTTTTTGGCGGGGGGGCGTATGAGCAGTTCTTC,CASRPVFGGGAYEQFF
TRBV19,NA,TRBJ2-5,TRBD2,TGTGCCAGTAGTATAGGACTAGCGATGGAGACCCAGTACTTC,CASSIGLAMETQYF
TRBV3-1/TRBV3-2,NA,TRBJ2-1,TRBD2,TGTGCCAGCAGCCTTGGTAGCGGGGGCTCCTACAATGAGCAGTTCTTC,CASSLGSGGSYNEQFF
TRBV18,once,TRBJ1-6,TRBD1,TGTGCCAGCTCACCTTCACAGGGGATCGGTCTTTCACCCCTCCACTTT,CASSPSQGIGLSPLHF
TRBV7-2,NA,TRBJ2-7,NA,TGTGCCAGCAGCACTTGGGGGGGACAAGCCAACGAGCAGTACTTC,CASSTWGGQANEQYF
TRBV6-5,few,TRBJ2-1,TRBD2,TGTGCCAGCGCGGGACTAGCGCCTAACAATGAGCAGTTCTTC,CASAGLAPNNEQFF
TRBV3-1/TRBV3-2,NA,TRBJ2-5,TRBD2,TGTGCCAGCAGCCACTGGCTAGCGGGAGCTCCGTGGGAGACCCAGTACTTC,CASSHWLAGAPWETQYF
TRBV6-5,NA,TRBJ1-3,NA,TGTGCCACAGAGAGGAGGAGCTCTGGAAACACCATATATTTT,CATERRSSGNTIYF
TRBV11-2,few,TRBJ2-2,NA,TGTGCCAGCAGCTTAGGTATCGGAGTGGACACCGGGGAGCTGTTTTTT,CASSLGIGVDTGELFF
TRBV12-3/TRBV12-4,NA,TRBJ2-7,TRBD1,TGTGCCAGCAGGCCCACAGGGGGTGTGCAGTACTTC,CASRPTGGVQYF
TRBV14,NA,TRBJ1-1,TRBD1,TGTGCCAGCAGCCCCCTGGGACAGGGGATCACTGAAGCTTTCTTT,CASSPLGQGITEAFF
TRBV7-2,NA,TRBJ2-3,NA,TGTGCCAGCAGCTTAAGCGGGCACGGGATAGATACGCAGTATTTT,CASSLSGHGIDTQYF
TRBV6-5,NA,TRBJ2-5,NA,TGTGCCAGCAGTTACGGGTCGGGAGCGGTGGAGACCCAGTACTTC,CASSYGSGAVETQYF
TRBV18,NA,TRBJ2-5,TRBD1,TGTGCCAGCTCCCTTAACAGGGGGCAAGAGACCCAGTACTTC,CASSLNRGQETQYF
TRBV5-1,once,TRBJ1-3,NA,TGCGCCAGCAGCTTGGCGACGGGGGGAAACACCATATATTTT,CASSLATGGNTIYF
TRBV5-1,once,TRBJ1-4,TRBD1,TGCGCCAGCAGCTACAGGGGACTTAATGAAAAACTGTTTTTT,CASSYRGLNEKLFF
TRBV3-1/TRBV3-2,NA,TRBJ2-2,TRBD1,TGTGCCAGCCGTCGGACAGGGGGCACCGGGGAGCTGTTTTTT,CASRRTGGTGELFF
TRBV18,NA,TRBJ1-5,NA,TGTGCCAGCTCACAAGGACAGAGCAATAGCAATCAGCCCCAGCATTTT,CASSQGQSNSNQPQHF
TRBV5-1,NA,TRBJ2-2,NA,TGCGCCAGCAGCTTGGGTTTCAGGGGTACCACCGGGGAGCTGTTTTTT,CASSLGFRGTTGELFF
TRBV2,NA,TRBJ1-5,NA,TGTGCCAGCACGATTCAAGGCCAGGCTCAGCCCCAGCATTTT,CASTIQGQAQPQHF
TRBV28,NA,TRBJ2-7,TRBD1,TGTGCCAGCAGTAGGACAGGGGGGGCCTACGAGCAGTACTTC,CASSRTGGAYEQYF
TRBV5-4,NA,TRBJ2-6,NA,TGTGCCAGCAGCTTGGTAGGGGCTGGGGCCAACGTCCTGACTTTC,CASSLVGAGANVLTF
TRBV5-4,NA,TRBJ1-1,NA,TGTGCCAGCAGCCCCAGGGATACTGAAGCTTTCTTT,CASSPRDTEAFF
TRBV14,once,TRBJ1-2,TRBD1,TGTGCCAGCAGCCCCCGACAGGGCTATGGCTACACCTTC,CASSPRQGYGYTF
TRBV4-2,NA,TRBJ1-2,NA,TGTGCCAGCAGCCAAGATTTAACGCAGTTCGTTTATGGCTACACCTTC,CASSQDLTQFVYGYTF
TRBV9,NA,TRBJ1-3,NA,TGTGCCAGCAGCGTGGGCCCAACTGGAAACACCATATATTTT,CASSVGPTGNTIYF
TRBV5-6,NA,TRBJ1-4,TRBD1,TGTGCCAGCAGCTTGGGGACAGGAGCTAATGAAAAACTGTTTTTT,CASSLGTGANEKLFF
TRBV10-3,NA,TRBJ1-2,TRBD1,TGTGCCATCAGTGAGTTAGGGACAGGGAACACGTTAGCTAACTATGGCTACACCTTC,CAISELGTGNTLANYGYTF
TRBV6-1,NA,TRBJ1-5,TRBD1,TGTGCCAGCAGTGTAGGGGGCATCGGATTAGGCAATCAGCCCCAGCATTTT,CASSVGGIGLGNQPQHF
TRBV28,NA,TRBJ1-1,TRBD1,TGTGCCAGCACCCTTCCGGGACAGGGCGGTTCTGAAGCTTTCTTT,CASTLPGQGGSEAFF
TRBV2,NA,TRBJ2-3,TRBD2,TGTGCCAGCAGCCGTACCGGGAGGGGCGGGGCCGATACGCAGTATTTT,CASSRTGRGGADTQYF
TRBV5-1,NA,TRBJ2-7,TRBD2,TGCGCCAGCAGGGTGGGGAGCGGGAGATCCTACGAGCAGTACTTC,CASRVGSGRSYEQYF
TRBV5-1,NA,TRBJ1-1,TRBD1,TGCGCCAGCAGCTTGGAAGGGGGCGCGGGGACTGAAGCTTTCTTT,CASSLEGGAGTEAFF
TRBV11-3,NA,TRBJ2-3,TRBD1,TGTGCCAGCAGCTCACACAGGGGGACAGATACGCAGTATTTT,CASSSHRGTDTQYF